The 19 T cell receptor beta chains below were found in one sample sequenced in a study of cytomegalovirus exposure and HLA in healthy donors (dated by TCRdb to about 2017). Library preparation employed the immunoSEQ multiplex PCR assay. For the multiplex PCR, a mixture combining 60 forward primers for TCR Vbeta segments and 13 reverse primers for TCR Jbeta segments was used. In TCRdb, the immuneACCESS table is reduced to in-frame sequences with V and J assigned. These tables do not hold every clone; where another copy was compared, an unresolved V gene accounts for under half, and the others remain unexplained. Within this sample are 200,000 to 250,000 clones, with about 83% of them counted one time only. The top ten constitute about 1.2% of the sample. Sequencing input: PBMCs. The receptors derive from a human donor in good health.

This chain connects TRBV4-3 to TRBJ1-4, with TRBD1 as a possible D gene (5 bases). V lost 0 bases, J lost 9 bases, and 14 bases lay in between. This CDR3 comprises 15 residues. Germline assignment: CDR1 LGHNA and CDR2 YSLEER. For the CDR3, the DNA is TGCGCCAGCAGCCAAGAGGCGGGGGAAAGGAAAAAACTGTTTTTT. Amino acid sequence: CASSQEAGERKKLFF.

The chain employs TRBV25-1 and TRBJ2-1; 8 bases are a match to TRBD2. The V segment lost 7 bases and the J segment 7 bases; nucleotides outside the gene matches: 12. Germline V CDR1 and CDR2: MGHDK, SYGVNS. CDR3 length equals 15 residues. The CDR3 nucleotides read TGTGCCAGCACCCGGGGGGGGGAGGCGAGGAATGAGCAGTTCTTC. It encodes CASTRGGEARNEQFF.

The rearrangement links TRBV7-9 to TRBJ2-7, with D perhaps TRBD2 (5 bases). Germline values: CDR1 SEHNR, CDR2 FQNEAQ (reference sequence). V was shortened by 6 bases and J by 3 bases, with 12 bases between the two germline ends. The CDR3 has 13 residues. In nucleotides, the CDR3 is TGTGCCAGCAGTCCCCTAGCAAGCTACGAGCAGTACTTC. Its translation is CASSPLASYEQYF. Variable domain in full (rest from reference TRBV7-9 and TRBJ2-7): DTGVSQNPRHKITKRGQNVTFRCDPISEHNRLYWYRQTLGQGPEFLTYFQNEAQLEKSRLLSDRFSAERPKGSFSTLEIQRTEQGDSAMYLCASSPLASYEQYFGPGTRLTVT.

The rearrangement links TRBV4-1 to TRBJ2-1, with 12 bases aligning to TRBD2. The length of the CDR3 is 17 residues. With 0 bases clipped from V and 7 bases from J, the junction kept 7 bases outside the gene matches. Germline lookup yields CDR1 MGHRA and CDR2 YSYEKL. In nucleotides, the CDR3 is TGCGCCAGCAGCCAAGAACCGGGGACTAGCGGGTGGAATGAGCAGTTCTTC. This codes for CASSQEPGTSGWNEQFF.

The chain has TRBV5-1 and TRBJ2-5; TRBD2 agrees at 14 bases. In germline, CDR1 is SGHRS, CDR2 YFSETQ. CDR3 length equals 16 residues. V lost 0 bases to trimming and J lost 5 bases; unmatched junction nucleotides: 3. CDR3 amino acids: CASSLGGLAGGETQYF. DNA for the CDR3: TGCGCCAGCAGCTTGGGTGGACTAGCGGGAGGTGAGACCCAGTACTTC.

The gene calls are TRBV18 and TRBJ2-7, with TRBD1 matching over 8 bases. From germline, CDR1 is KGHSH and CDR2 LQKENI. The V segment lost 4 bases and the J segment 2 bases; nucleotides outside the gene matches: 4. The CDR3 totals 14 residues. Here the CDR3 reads CASSRDRHAYEQYF. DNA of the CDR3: TGTGCCAGCTCACGGGACAGGCATGCCTACGAGCAGTACTTC. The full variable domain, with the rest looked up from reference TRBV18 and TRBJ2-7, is NAGVMQNPRHLVRRRGQEARLRCSPMKGHSHVYWYRQLPEEGLKFMVYLQKENIIDESGMPKERFSAEFPKEGPSILRIQQVVRGDSAAYFCASSRDRHAYEQYFGPGTRLTVT.

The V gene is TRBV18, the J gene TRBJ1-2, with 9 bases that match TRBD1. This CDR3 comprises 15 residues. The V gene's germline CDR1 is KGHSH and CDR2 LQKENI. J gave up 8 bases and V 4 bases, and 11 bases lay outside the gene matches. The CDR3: CASSLSRDRDVGYTF. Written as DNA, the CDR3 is TGTGCCAGCTCACTCTCCAGGGACAGGGACGTCGGCTACACCTTC.

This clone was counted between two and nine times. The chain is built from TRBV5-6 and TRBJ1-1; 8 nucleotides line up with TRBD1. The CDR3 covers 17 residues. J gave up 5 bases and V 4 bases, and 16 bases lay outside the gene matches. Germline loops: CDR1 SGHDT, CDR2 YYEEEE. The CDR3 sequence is CASSPQPGTGPLTEAFF. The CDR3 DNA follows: TGTGCCAGCAGCCCACAGCCCGGGACAGGTCCTTTAACTGAAGCTTTCTTT.

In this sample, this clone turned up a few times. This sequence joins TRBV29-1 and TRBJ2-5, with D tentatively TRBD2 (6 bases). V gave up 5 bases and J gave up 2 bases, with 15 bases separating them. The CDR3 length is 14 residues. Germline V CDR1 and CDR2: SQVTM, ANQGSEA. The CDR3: CSVRFPGEQETQYF. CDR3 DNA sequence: TGCAGCGTTCGGTTTCCGGGGGAGCAAGAGACCCAGTACTTC.

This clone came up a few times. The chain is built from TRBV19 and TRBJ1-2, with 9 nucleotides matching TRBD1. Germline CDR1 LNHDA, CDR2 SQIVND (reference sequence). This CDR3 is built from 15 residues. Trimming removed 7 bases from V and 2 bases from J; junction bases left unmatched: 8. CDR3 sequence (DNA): TGTGCCAGTAACGCTAACAGGGGGCCCAACTATGGCTACACCTTC. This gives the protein CASNANRGPNYGYTF.

The CDR3 DNA sequence: TGTGCCACCTCAAGCGGGAGTCGCTCCTACGAGCAGTACTTC. Encoded protein: CATSSGSRSYEQYF. This chain uses TRBV19 with TRBJ2-5; TRBD2 matches 8 bases. Near its end, the DNA agrees better with TRBJ2-7, so the J call may be wrong. There are 14 residues in the CDR3. Germline CDR1 LNHDA, CDR2 SQIVND (reference sequence).

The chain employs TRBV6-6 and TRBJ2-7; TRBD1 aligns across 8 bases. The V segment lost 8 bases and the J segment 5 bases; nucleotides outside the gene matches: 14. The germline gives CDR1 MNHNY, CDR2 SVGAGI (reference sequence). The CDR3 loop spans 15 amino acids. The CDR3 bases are TGTGCCAGCCGCAAAGGGCCGGGACAGGTTGACGAGCAGTACTTC. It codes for CASRKGPGQVDEQYF.

The CDR3 DNA reads as TGTGCCAGCAGCAAAAGGGACAGGGACTATGGCTACACCTTC. It yields the protein CASSKRDRDYGYTF. The chain combines TRBV6-5 with TRBJ1-2; 9 bases are shared with TRBD1. Trimming removed 6 bases from V and 3 bases from J; junction bases left unmatched: 5. This CDR3 contains 14 residues. Germline assignment: CDR1 MNHEY and CDR2 SVGAGI.

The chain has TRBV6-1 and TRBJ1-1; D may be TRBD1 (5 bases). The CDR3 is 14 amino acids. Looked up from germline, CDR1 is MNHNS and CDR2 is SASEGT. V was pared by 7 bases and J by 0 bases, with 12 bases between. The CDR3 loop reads CASTEGTVNTEAFF. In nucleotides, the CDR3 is TGTGCCAGCACGGAGGGGACTGTGAACACTGAAGCTTTCTTT.

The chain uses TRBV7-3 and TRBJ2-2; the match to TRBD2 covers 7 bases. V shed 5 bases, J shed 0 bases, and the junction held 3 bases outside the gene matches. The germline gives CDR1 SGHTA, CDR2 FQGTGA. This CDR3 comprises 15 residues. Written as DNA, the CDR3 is TGTGCCAGCAGCGTTGGGGGGGCGAACACCGGGGAGCTGTTTTTT. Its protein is CASSVGGANTGELFF.

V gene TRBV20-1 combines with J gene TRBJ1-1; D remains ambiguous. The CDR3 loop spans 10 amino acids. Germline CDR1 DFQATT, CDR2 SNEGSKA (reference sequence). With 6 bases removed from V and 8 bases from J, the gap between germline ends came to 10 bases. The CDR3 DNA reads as TGCAGTGCCCGTTGGGCGGAAGCTTTCTTT. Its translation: CSARWAEAFF.

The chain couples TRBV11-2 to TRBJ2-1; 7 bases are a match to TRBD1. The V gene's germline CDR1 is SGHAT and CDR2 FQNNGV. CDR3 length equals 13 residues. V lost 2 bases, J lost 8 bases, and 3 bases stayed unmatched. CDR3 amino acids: CASSLTGADEQFF. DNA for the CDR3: TGTGCCAGCAGCTTAACAGGGGCCGATGAGCAGTTCTTC.

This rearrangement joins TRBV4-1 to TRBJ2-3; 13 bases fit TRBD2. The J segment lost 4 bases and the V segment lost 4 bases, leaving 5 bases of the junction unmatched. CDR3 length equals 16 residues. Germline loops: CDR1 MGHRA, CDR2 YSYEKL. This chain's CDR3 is CASSPRTSGSPDTQYF. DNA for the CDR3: TGCGCCAGCAGCCCACGGACTAGCGGGAGCCCAGATACGCAGTATTTT.

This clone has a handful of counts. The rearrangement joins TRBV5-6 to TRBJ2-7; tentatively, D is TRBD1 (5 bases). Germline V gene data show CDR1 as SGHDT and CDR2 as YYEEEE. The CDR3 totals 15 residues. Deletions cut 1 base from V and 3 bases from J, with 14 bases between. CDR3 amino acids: CASSLRGSGRYEQYF. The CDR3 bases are TGTGCCAGCAGCTTGAGGGGTAGTGGTCGCTACGAGCAGTACTTC.